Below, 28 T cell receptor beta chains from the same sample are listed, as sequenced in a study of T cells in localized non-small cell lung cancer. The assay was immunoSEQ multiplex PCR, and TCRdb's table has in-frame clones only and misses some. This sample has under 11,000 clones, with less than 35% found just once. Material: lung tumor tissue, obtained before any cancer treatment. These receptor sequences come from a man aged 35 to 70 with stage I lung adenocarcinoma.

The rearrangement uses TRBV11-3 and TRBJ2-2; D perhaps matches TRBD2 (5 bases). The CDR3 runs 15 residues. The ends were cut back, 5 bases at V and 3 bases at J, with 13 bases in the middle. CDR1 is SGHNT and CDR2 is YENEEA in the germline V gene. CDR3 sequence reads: CASSLTPRDTGELFF. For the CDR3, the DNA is TGTGCCAGCAGCCTCACCCCGAGGGACACCGGGGAGCTGTTTTTT.

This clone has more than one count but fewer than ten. The CDR3 sequence: CASSLFPGTGSVEQYF. The CDR3 coding sequence is TGTGCCAGCAGCTTATTTCCCGGGACAGGGTCTGTCGAGCAGTACTTC. The chain uses TRBV11-3 and TRBJ2-7; 9 bases map to TRBD1. Trimming took 2 bases from V and 6 from J; bases not matched to a gene: 11. The CDR3 loop spans 16 amino acids. Germline loops: CDR1 SGHNT, CDR2 YENEEA.

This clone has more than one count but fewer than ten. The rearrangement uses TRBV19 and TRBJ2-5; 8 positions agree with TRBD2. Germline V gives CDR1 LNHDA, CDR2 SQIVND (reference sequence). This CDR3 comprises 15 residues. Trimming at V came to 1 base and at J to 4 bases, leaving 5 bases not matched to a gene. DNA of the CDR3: TGTGCCAGTAGTATAGCGGGGGGGCCGAGAGAGACCCAGTACTTC. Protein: CASSIAGGPRETQYF.

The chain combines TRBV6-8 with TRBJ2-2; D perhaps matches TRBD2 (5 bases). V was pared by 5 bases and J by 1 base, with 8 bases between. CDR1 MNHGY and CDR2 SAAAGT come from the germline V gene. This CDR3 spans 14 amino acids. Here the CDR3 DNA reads TGTGCCAGCAGTGGTAGCGAGAACACCGGGGAGCTGTTTTTT. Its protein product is CASSGSENTGELFF.

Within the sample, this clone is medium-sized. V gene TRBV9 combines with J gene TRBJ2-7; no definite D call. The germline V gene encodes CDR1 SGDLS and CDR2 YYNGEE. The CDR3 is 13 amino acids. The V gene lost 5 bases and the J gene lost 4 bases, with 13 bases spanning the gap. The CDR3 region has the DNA TGTGCCAGCAGTGGGGTAGTGTTGTACGAGCAGTACTTC. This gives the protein CASSGVVLYEQYF.

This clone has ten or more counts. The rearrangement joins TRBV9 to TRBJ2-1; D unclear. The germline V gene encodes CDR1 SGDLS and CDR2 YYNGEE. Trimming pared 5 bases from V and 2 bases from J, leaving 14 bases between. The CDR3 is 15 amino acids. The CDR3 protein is CASSSDTATYNEQFF. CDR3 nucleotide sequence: TGTGCCAGCAGTTCCGACACCGCCACCTACAATGAGCAGTTCTTC. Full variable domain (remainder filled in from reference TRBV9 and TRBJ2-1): DSGVTQTPKHLITATGQRVTLRCSPRSGDLSVYWYQQSLDQGLQFLIQYYNGEERAKGNILERFSAQQFPDLHSELNLSSLELGDSALYFCASSSDTATYNEQFFGPGTRLTVL.

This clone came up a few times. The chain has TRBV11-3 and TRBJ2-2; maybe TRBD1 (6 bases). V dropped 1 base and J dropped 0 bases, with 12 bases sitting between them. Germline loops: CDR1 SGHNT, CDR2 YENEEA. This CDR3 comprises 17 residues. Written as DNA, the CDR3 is TGTGCCAGCAGCTTAGGAGCCGGGACAACGAACACCGGGGAGCTGTTTTTT. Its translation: CASSLGAGTTNTGELFF.

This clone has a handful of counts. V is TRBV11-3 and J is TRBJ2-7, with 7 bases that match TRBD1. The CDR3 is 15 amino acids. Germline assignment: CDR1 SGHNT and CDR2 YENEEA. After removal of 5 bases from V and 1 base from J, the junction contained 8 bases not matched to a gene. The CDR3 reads CASSLGTVISYEQYF. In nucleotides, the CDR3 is TGTGCCAGCAGCCTTGGGACAGTTATTTCCTACGAGCAGTACTTC.

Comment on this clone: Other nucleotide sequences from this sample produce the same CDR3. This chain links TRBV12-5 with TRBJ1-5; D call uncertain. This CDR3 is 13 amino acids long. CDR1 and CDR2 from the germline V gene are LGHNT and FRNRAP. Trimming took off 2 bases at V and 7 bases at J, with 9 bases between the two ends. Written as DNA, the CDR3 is TGTGCTAGTGGTTTGTCCCACGGGCAGCCCCAGCATTTT. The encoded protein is CASGLSHGQPQHF. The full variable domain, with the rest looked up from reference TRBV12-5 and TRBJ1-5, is DARVTQTPRHKVTEMGQEVTMRCQPILGHNTVFWYRQTMMQGLELLAYFRNRAPLDDSGMPKDRFSAEMPDATLATLKIQPSEPRDSAVYFCASGLSHGQPQHFGDGTRLSIL.

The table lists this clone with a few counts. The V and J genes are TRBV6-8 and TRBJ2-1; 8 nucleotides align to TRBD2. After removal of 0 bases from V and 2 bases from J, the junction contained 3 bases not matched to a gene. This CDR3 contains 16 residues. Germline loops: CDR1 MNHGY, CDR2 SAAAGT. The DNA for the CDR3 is TGTGCCAGCAGTTACTCGGGACTAGGGGCCTACAATGAGCAGTTCTTC. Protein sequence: CASSYSGLGAYNEQFF.

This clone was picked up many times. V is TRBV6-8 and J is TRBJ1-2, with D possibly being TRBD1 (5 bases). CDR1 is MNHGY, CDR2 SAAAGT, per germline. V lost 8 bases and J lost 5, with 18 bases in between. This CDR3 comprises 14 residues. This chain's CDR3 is CASGGALSSYGYTF. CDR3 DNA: TGTGCCAGCGGAGGGGCCCTCTCTTCATATGGCTACACCTTC.

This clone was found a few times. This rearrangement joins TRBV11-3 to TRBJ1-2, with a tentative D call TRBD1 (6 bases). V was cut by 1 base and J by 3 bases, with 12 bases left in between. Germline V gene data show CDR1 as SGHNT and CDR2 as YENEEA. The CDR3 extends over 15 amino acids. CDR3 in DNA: TGTGCCAGCAGCTTAGGGGCAGGGGTGGACTATGGCTACACCTTC. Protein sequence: CASSLGAGVDYGYTF.

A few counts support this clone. The CDR3 protein is CAWSVQESKRMWDTQYF. The DNA of the CDR3 is TGTGCCTGGAGTGTACAGGAAAGTAAGCGTATGTGGGATACGCAGTATTTT. This chain uses TRBV30 with TRBJ2-3, with a tentative D call TRBD1 (5 bases). V lost 0 bases, J lost 6 bases, and 22 bases lay in between. The CDR3 has 17 residues. CDR1 is GTSNPN, CDR2 SVGIG, per germline (reference sequence).

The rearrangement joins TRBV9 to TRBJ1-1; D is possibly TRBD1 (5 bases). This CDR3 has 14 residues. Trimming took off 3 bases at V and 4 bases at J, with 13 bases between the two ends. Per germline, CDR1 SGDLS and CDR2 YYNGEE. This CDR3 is CASSAQGFSTEAFF. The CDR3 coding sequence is TGTGCCAGCAGCGCGCAGGGATTCTCCACTGAAGCTTTCTTT.

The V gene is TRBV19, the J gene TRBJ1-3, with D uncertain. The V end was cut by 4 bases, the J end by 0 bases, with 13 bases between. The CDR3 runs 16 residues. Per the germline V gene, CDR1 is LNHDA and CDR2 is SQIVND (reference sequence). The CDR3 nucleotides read TGTGCCAGTAGTACTGACCCCATCTACTCTGGAAACACCATATATTTT. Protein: CASSTDPIYSGNTIYF.

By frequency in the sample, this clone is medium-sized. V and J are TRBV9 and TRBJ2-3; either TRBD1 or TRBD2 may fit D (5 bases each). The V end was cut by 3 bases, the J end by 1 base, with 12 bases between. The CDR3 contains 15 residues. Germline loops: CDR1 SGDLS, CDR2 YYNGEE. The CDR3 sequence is CASSARDGGTDTQYF. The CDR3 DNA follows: TGTGCCAGCAGCGCCCGGGACGGAGGCACAGATACGCAGTATTTT. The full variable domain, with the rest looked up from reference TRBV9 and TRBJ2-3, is DSGVTQTPKHLITATGQRVTLRCSPRSGDLSVYWYQQSLDQGLQFLIQYYNGEERAKGNILERFSAQQFPDLHSELNLSSLELGDSALYFCASSARDGGTDTQYFGPGTRLTVL.

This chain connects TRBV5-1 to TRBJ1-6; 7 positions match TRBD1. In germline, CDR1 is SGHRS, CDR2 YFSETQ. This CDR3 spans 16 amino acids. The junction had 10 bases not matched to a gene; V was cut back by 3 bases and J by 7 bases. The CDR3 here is CASSSSGPGGNSPLHF. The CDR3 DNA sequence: TGCGCCAGCAGCTCCTCGGGCCCAGGGGGAAATTCACCCCTCCACTTT.

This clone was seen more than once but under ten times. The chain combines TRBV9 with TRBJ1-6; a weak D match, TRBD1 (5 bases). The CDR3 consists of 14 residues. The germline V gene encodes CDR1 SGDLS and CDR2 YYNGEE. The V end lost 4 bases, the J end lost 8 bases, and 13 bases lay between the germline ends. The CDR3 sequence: CASSTGRADSPLHF. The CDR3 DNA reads TGTGCCAGCAGCACCGGCAGGGCTGATTCACCCCTCCACTTT.

CDR3 DNA sequence: TGTGCCACCAGCAGAGAGCCCCCCGGGACTAATAATGAAAAACTGTTTTTT. Translating gives CATSREPPGTNNEKLFF. This rearrangement joins TRBV15 to TRBJ1-4, with D perhaps matching TRBD1 (5 bases). Germline CDR1 reads LNHNV; CDR2 reads YYDKDF (reference sequence). This CDR3 comprises 17 residues. V gave up 0 bases and J gave up 4 bases, with 15 bases separating them. Using reference TRBV15 and TRBJ1-4 for the parts outside the CDR3, the full variable domain is DAMVIQNPRYQVTQFGKPVTLSCSQTLNHNVMYWYQQKSSQAPKLLFHYYDKDFNNEADTPDNFQSRRPNTSFCFLDIRSPGLGDTAMYLCATSREPPGTNNEKLFFGSGTQLSVL.

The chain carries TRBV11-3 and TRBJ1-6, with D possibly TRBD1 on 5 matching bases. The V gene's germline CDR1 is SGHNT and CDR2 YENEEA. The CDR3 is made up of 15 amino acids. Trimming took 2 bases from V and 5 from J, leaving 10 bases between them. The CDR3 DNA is TGTGCCAGCAGCTTAATGGGGACGGATAATTCACCCCTCCACTTT. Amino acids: CASSLMGTDNSPLHF.

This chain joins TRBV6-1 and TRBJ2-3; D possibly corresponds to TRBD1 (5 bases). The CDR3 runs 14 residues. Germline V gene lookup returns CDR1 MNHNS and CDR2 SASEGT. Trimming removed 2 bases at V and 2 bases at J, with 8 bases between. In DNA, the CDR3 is TGTGCCAGCAGTGAACAAGGGGACACAGATACGCAGTATTTT. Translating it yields CASSEQGDTDTQYF.

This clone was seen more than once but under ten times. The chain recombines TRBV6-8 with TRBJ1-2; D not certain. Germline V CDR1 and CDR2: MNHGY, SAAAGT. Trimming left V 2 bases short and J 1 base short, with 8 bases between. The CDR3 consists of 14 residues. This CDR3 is CASSYAAINYGYTF. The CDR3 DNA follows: TGTGCCAGCAGTTACGCCGCGATTAACTATGGCTACACCTTC.

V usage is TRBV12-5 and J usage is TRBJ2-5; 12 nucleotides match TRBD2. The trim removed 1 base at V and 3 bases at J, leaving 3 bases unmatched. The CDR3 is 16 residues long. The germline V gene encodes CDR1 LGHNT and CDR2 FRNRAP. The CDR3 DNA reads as TGTGCTAGTGGTTTGGGACTAGCGGGGGTAAAAGAGACCCAGTACTTC. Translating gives CASGLGLAGVKETQYF.

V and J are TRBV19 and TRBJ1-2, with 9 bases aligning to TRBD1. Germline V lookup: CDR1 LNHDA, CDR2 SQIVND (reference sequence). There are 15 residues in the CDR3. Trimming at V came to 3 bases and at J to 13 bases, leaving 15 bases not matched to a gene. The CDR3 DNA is TGTGCCAGTAGTATCCGCCGGGACAGGGAGGAGATCTCCACCTTC. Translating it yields CASSIRRDREEISTF.

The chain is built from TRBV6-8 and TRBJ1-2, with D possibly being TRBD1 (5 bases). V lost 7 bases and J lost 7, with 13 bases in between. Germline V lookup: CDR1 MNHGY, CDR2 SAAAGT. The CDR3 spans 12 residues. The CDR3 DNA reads TGTGCCAGCACCCCCCCGGGGGGTGGCTACACCTTC. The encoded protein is CASTPPGGGYTF.

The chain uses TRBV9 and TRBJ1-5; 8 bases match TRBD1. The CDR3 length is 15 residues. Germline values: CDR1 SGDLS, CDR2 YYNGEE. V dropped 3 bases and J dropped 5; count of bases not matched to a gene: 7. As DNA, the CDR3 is TGTGCCAGCAGCGAGACAGGGGTTGAATATCAGCCCCAGCATTTT. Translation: CASSETGVEYQPQHF.

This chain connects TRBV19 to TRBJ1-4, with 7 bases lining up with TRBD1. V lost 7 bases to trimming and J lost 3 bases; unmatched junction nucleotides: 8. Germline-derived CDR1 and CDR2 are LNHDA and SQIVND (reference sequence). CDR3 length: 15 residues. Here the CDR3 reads CASTFSTGANEKLFF. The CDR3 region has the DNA TGTGCCAGTACGTTCAGTACAGGGGCTAATGAAAAACTGTTTTTT. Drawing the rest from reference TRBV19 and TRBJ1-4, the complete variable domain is DGGITQSPKYLFRKEGQNVTLSCEQNLNHDAMYWYRQDPGQGLRLIYYSQIVNDFQKGDIAEGYSVSREKKESFPLTVTSAQKNPTAFYLCASTFSTGANEKLFFGSGTQLSVL.

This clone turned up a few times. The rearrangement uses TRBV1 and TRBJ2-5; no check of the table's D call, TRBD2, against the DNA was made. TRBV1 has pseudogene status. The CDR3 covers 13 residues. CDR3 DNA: TGCGCCAGCAGCCCGCAGGGAGGAGAGACCCAGTACTTC. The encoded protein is CASSPQGGETQYF.